This TCR beta chain appears in the sequencing data of a study of post-analysis software for immune sequencing data. About the research overall: Relapsing-remitting, secondary progressive and progressive-relapsing courses of multiple sclerosis were included. General study results and limits: Normalized Chao1 diversity was significantly reduced in patients versus controls. Five TRBV segments were significantly more frequent in patients than in controls. TRBV5-6, TRBV5-1 and TRBV20-1 were among these segments.

Tagging with unique molecular identifiers was a feature of the TCR beta cDNA libraries. When about 0.95 to 10 million T cells were used, they gave roughly 490,000 cDNA molecules. A single record per CDR3 protein comes from TCRdb applying MiXCR to the PCR reads. This sample carries roughly 620,000 distinct CDR3 sequences, roughly 45% of them seen once, and the ten largest clones take approximately 1.7%. V gave up 7 bases and J gave up 9 bases, with 18 bases separating them. The CDR3 spans 13 residues. Note on this clonotype: As yet, its antigen is unknown.

The specimen sequenced was blood. The origin of this receptor is a girl between 10 and 17 years old with multiple sclerosis. The chain has TRBV12-3 or TRBV12-4 and TRBJ1-2; D uncertain. CDR3 amino acids: CASIGAGRISYTF. In nucleotides, the CDR3 is TGTGCCAGCATCGGCGCCGGGCGAATCAGCTACACCTTC.